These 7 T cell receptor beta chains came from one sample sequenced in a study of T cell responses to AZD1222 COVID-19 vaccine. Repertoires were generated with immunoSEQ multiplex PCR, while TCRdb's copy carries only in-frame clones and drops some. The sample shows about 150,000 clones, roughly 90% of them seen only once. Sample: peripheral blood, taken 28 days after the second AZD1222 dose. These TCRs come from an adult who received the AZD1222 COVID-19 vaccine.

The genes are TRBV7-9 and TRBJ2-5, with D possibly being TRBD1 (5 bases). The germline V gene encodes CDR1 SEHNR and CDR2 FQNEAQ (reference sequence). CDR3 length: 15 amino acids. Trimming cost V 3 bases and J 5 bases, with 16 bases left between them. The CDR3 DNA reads TGTGCCAGCAGCTTTATGCAGGGCGGCCAGGAGACCCAGTACTTC. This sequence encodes CASSFMQGGQETQYF.

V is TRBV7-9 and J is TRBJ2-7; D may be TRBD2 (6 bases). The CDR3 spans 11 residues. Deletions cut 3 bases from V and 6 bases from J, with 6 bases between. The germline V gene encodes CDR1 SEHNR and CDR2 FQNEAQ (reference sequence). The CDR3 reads CASSFGGEQYF. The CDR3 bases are TGTGCCAGCAGCTTCGGGGGCGAGCAGTACTTC.

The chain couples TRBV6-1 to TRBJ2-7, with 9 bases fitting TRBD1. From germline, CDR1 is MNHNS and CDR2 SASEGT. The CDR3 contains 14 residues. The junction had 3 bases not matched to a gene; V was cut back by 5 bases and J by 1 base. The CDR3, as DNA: TGTGCCAGCAGTCCCGGGACAGGGTCCTACGAGCAGTACTTC. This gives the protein CASSPGTGSYEQYF.

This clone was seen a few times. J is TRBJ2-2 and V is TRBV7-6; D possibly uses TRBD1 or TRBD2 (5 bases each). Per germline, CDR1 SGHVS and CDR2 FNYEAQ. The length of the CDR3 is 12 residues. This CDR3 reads CVIGAGTGELFF. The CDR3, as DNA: TGTGTAATCGGGGCAGGGACCGGGGAGCTGTTTTTT. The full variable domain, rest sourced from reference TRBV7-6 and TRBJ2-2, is GAGVSQSPRYKVTKRGQDVALRCDPISGHVSLYWYRQALGQGPEFLTYFNYEAQQDKSGLPNDRFSAERPEGSISTLTIQRTEQRDSAMYRCVIGAGTGELFFGEGSRLTVL.

The chain's CDR3 is CASSLFGNHEQFF. DNA of the CDR3: TGTGCCAGCAGCTTATTCGGGAACCATGAGCAGTTCTTC. The V and J genes are TRBV11-3 and TRBJ2-1; D possibly corresponds to TRBD2 (5 bases). This CDR3 is built from 13 residues. Germline CDR1 reads SGHNT; CDR2 reads YENEEA. V was cut by 2 bases and J by 8 bases, with 10 bases left in between.

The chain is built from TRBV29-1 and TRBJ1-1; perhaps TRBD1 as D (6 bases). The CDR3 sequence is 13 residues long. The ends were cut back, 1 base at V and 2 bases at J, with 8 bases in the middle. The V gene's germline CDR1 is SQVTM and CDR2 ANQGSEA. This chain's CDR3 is CSVEGGGNTEAFF. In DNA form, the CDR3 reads TGCAGCGTTGAAGGAGGGGGTAACACTGAAGCTTTCTTT.

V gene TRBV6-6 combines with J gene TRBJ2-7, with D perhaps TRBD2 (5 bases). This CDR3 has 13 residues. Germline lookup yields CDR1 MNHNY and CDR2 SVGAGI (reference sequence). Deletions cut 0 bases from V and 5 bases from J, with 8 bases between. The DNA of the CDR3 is TGTGCCAGCAGTTACTCGGCCGGGGACGAGCAGTACTTC. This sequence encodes CASSYSAGDEQYF.